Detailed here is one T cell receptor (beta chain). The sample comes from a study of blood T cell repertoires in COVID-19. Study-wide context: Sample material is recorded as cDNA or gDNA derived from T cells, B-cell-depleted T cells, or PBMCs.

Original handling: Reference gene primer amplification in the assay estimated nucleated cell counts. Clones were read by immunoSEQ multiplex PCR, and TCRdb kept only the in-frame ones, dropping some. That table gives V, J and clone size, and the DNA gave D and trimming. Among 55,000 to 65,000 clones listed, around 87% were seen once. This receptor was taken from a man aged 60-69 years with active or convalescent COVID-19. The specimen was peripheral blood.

The CDR3 loop reads CASRGQNTEAFF. In DNA, the CDR3 is TGTGCCAGTAGGGGACAGAACACTGAAGCTTTCTTT. This chain connects TRBV19 to TRBJ1-1; the D gene is possibly TRBD1 (6 bases). The CDR3 runs to 12 residues. In germline, CDR1 is LNHDA, CDR2 SQIVND (reference sequence). V lost 6 bases, J lost 1 base, and 6 bases lay in between.